Listed here are 21 T cell receptor beta chains from one sample, sequenced in a study of blood T cell repertoires in COVID-19. Produced via immunoSEQ multiplex PCR; TCRdb's table is partial and in-frame only. The table records fewer than 300,000 clones, 80% to 90% of them present only once. Sequenced input: peripheral blood. Receptors originate from a woman aged 40 to 50 who had recovered from COVID-19.

The chain links TRBV7-9 to TRBJ1-2, with D possibly TRBD1 on 6 matching bases. The CDR3 totals 18 residues. In germline, CDR1 is SEHNR, CDR2 FQNEAQ (reference sequence). Trimming removed 5 bases at V and 3 bases at J, with 25 bases between. The CDR3 region has the DNA TGTGCCAGCAGCGTTCGGGCGTTACAGGGAGAGGTGGACTATGGCTACACCTTC. This encodes CASSVRALQGEVDYGYTF. The variable domain in full, with the rest retrieved from reference TRBV7-9 and TRBJ1-2, is DTGVSQNPRHKITKRGQNVTFRCDPISEHNRLYWYRQTLGQGPEFLTYFQNEAQLEKSRLLSDRFSAERPKGSFSTLEIQRTEQGDSAMYLCASSVRALQGEVDYGYTFGSGTRLTVV.

The V and J genes are TRBV15 and TRBJ1-1; D is uncertain. In germline, CDR1 is LNHNV, CDR2 YYDKDF (reference sequence). V dropped 6 bases and J dropped 5 bases, with 10 bases sitting between them. This CDR3 spans 12 amino acids. CDR3 sequence (DNA): TGTGCCACCAGTAACCCGGGGACTGAAGCTTTCTTT. It translates to CATSNPGTEAFF.

The chain recombines TRBV11-3 with TRBJ2-7; D is unclear. V lost 2 bases and J 2 bases, leaving 10 bases between the germline ends. The CDR3 runs to 14 residues. Germline CDR1 reads SGHNT; CDR2 reads YENEEA. In DNA, the CDR3 is TGTGCCAGCAGCTTAAACAACGAAGCCTACGAGCAGTACTTC. Translating it yields CASSLNNEAYEQYF.

J is TRBJ1-1 and V is TRBV3-1 (or the pseudogene TRBV3-2); 8 nucleotides match TRBD1. The CDR3 length is 14 residues. The junction had 5 bases not matched to a gene; V was cut back by 1 base and J by 7 bases. Germline loops: CDR1 LGHDT, CDR2 YNNKEL (reference sequence). The CDR3 region is CASSQVHRGSEAFF. CDR3 sequence (DNA): TGTGCCAGCAGCCAAGTCCACAGGGGGAGTGAAGCTTTCTTT.

The J gene is TRBJ1-4, the V gene TRBV7-9; TRBD1 matches 7 bases. The germline gives CDR1 SEHNR, CDR2 FQNEAQ (reference sequence). J was trimmed by 6 bases and V by 5 bases; bases with no gene match: 12. The CDR3 length is 16 residues. CDR3 protein: CASSRPHRGGDEKLFF. Here the CDR3 DNA reads TGTGCCAGCAGCCGACCGCACAGGGGCGGGGATGAAAAACTGTTTTTT.

The J gene is TRBJ2-7, the V gene TRBV27; the D gene is possibly TRBD2 (7 bases). This CDR3 comprises 13 residues. Germline loops: CDR1 MNHEY, CDR2 SMNVEV (reference sequence). Trimming removed 4 bases from V and 3 bases from J, with 10 bases in between. The CDR3 reads CASSSGGHYEQYF. In DNA, the CDR3 is TGTGCCAGCAGTTCCGGGGGGCACTACGAGCAGTACTTC.

The rearrangement joins TRBV6-1 to TRBJ1-2; a possible D gene is TRBD1 (5 bases). The V end lost 7 bases, the J end lost 7 bases, and 22 bases lay between the germline ends. Looked up from germline, CDR1 is MNHNS and CDR2 is SASEGT. The CDR3 spans 15 residues. The DNA of the CDR3 is TGTGCCAGCAAGCCCCGTTTTGGGGGGATCTCTGGCTACACCTTC. This codes for CASKPRFGGISGYTF.

In DNA form, the CDR3 reads TGTGCCAGCAGGGTTGACAGGCTGTATGGCTACACCTTC. It translates to CASRVDRLYGYTF. The chain joins TRBV6-5 to TRBJ1-2, with a weak D call TRBD1 (6 bases). CDR1 MNHEY and CDR2 SVGAGI come from the germline V gene. The CDR3 runs to 13 residues. V dropped 6 bases and J dropped 5 bases, with 13 bases sitting between them.

The chain links TRBV3-1 (or the pseudogene TRBV3-2) to TRBJ2-1, with 7 nucleotides matching TRBD1. Germline assignment: CDR1 LGHDT and CDR2 YNNKEL (reference sequence). Unmatched junction bases numbered 8, after V lost 5 bases and J lost 4 bases. This CDR3 is 15 amino acids long. CDR3 residues: CASSMAGTVYNEQFF. CDR3 DNA sequence: TGTGCCAGCAGCATGGCCGGGACAGTGTACAATGAGCAGTTCTTC.

CDR3 DNA sequence: TGCAGCGTTGGAGCGGGTGTAAACACAGATACGCAGTATTTT. It encodes CSVGAGVNTDTQYF. This chain joins TRBV29-1 and TRBJ2-3, with D perhaps TRBD2 (6 bases). Trimming took 4 bases from V and 2 from J, leaving 13 bases between them. This CDR3 is 14 amino acids long. Germline V lookup: CDR1 SQVTM, CDR2 ANQGSEA.

This chain connects TRBV30 to TRBJ1-2; 7 bases match TRBD1. Losses at the gene ends were 4 bases for V and 3 bases for J; bases not matched to a gene: 8. The CDR3 spans 14 residues. Germline V gene lookup returns CDR1 GTSNPN and CDR2 SVGIG (reference sequence). The CDR3 region is CAWNRDRLDYGYTF. In nucleotides, the CDR3 is TGTGCCTGGAACAGGGACAGACTTGACTATGGCTACACCTTC.

V is TRBV9 and J is TRBJ1-2; D is undetermined. V was trimmed by 4 bases and J by 3 bases, leaving 22 bases between them. The length of the CDR3 is 17 residues. CDR1 is SGDLS, CDR2 YYNGEE, per germline. The CDR3 is CASSQNPKQNTYYGYTF. In DNA, the CDR3 is TGTGCCAGCAGCCAAAACCCGAAACAGAACACTTACTATGGCTACACCTTC.

The genes are TRBV9 and TRBJ2-1; D remains ambiguous. Per the germline V gene, CDR1 is SGDLS and CDR2 is YYNGEE. Trimming stripped 3 bases from V and 7 bases from J, with 11 bases between. The CDR3 has 13 residues. As DNA, the CDR3 is TGTGCCAGCAGCGCGACCAGGAAGAATGAGCAGTTCTTC. Amino acids: CASSATRKNEQFF. Full variable domain (outside the CDR3, taken from reference TRBV9 and TRBJ2-1): DSGVTQTPKHLITATGQRVTLRCSPRSGDLSVYWYQQSLDQGLQFLIQYYNGEERAKGNILERFSAQQFPDLHSELNLSSLELGDSALYFCASSATRKNEQFFGPGTRLTVL.

The chain carries TRBV2 and TRBJ2-1; 13 bases match TRBD2. After removal of 6 bases from V and 9 bases from J, the junction contained 8 bases not matched to a gene. This CDR3 comprises 15 residues. Germline CDR1 and CDR2: SNHLY and FYNNEI. In DNA form, the CDR3 reads TGTGCCAGCAGGACTAGCGGGGGGTTCTCAGGTGAGCAGTTCTTC. It is translated as CASRTSGGFSGEQFF.

Comments on this clone: The junction departs from the called germline gene at one end, perhaps through a read error. V usage is TRBV19 and J usage is TRBJ1-3; 7 nucleotides align to TRBD1. The CDR3 loop spans 13 amino acids. Germline CDR1 reads LNHDA; CDR2 reads SQIVND (reference sequence). CDR3 region: CASSMLAGGTSDF. The CDR3 nucleotides are TGTGCCAGTAGTATGTTGGCAGGGGGAACCTCTGACTTT.

The rearrangement links TRBV9 to TRBJ2-2; D ambiguous. The V gene lost 4 bases and the J gene lost 3 bases, with 16 bases spanning the gap. This CDR3 is 16 amino acids long. The V gene's germline CDR1 is SGDLS and CDR2 YYNGEE. This CDR3 is CASSIFGAGYTGELFF. CDR3 sequence (DNA): TGTGCCAGCAGCATCTTCGGCGCAGGCTACACCGGGGAGCTGTTTTTT.

The genes are TRBV2 and TRBJ1-4; D uncertain. Germline V lookup: CDR1 SNHLY, CDR2 FYNNEI. Trimming pared 2 bases from V and 4 bases from J, leaving 8 bases between. This CDR3 is 14 amino acids long. The CDR3 protein is CASSEWGGNEKLFF. The CDR3 region has the DNA TGTGCCAGCAGTGAATGGGGAGGTAATGAAAAACTGTTTTTT.

This clone was found once. The rearrangement uses TRBV18 and TRBJ2-1, with D perhaps matching TRBD2 (5 bases). The germline V gene encodes CDR1 KGHSH and CDR2 LQKENI. With 0 bases removed from V and 6 bases from J, the gap between germline ends came to 15 bases. This CDR3 has 16 residues. The CDR3 DNA reads TGTGCCAGCTCACCACCCACAGCGGAAGGGCTCAATGAGCAGTTCTTC. It encodes CASSPPTAEGLNEQFF.

The CDR3 region has the DNA TGTGCCAGCAGCTTCCTGGGGGCCCTAGACGAGCAGTACTTC. It codes for CASSFLGALDEQYF. The chain employs TRBV11-2 and TRBJ2-7, with D perhaps matching TRBD1 (6 bases). Germline V gene lookup returns CDR1 SGHAT and CDR2 FQNNGV. V lost 3 bases and J 5 bases, leaving 14 bases between the germline ends. The CDR3 covers 14 residues.

V is TRBV7-3 and J is TRBJ1-2, with D possibly TRBD1 on 6 matching bases. This CDR3 has 15 amino acids. V was shortened by 2 bases and J by 5 bases, with 15 bases between the two germline ends. The V gene's germline CDR1 is SGHTA and CDR2 FQGTGA. The CDR3 region is CASSLGPGQLYGYTF. CDR3 bases: TGTGCCAGCAGCTTAGGCCCCGGACAGCTTTATGGCTACACCTTC.

The V call is TRBV7-9, the J call TRBJ1-2, with D perhaps matching TRBD1 (6 bases). V was shortened by 5 bases and J by 3 bases, with 22 bases between the two germline ends. Germline lookup yields CDR1 SEHNR and CDR2 FQNEAQ (reference sequence). This CDR3 has 17 amino acids. CDR3 residues: CASSPGIGGGSDYGYTF. CDR3 coding DNA: TGTGCCAGCAGCCCTGGGATAGGGGGAGGGAGTGACTATGGCTACACCTTC.